This TCR beta chain was profiled in a study of CD4 T cells in relation to SARS-CoV-2 and coronaviruses. Note on this clone: Its ends do not fully match the called genes, so a read error is possible.

Germline loops: CDR1 KGHDR, CDR2 SFDVKD. The CDR3 runs 16 residues. Unexposed donor CD4+ T cells date from about 2011-2018, before the COVID-19 pandemic. The data were produced by immunoSEQ multiplex PCR, yet TCRdb's version contains in-frame clones alone and is incomplete. The sample records some 64,000 clones, less than 95% being singletons. Sequencing was carried out using naive CD4+ T cells from PBMCs. Subset noted: naive CD4+ T cells isolated by negative enrichment. This chain links TRBV24-1 with TRBJ2-1, with D possibly being TRBD2 (6 bases). This clonotype was obtained from a human donor in good health. The CDR3 sequence: CATSALEGGTYNEQFF. CDR3 nucleotide sequence: TGTGCCACCAGTGCTTTGGAGGGAGGAACCTACAATGAGCAGTTCTTC.